These T cell receptor beta chains were read from a single sample in a study of blood T cell repertoires in COVID-19. Some clones are missing from TCRdb's copy, which holds only in-frame ones; the method was immunoSEQ multiplex PCR. The sample holds about 250,000 clones, approximately 85% seen once. Source material: peripheral blood. The receptors were sampled from a woman in her 30s with acute or convalescent COVID-19. CDR3s include the opening cysteine and the closing phenylalanine or tryptophan. The D gene is left open where the match is weak. Expanded clones get a size class; other rows say once, few or many, or leave the size out.

TRBD1	TRBV19	TRBJ1-2	11	NA	TGTGCCAGTATTTGGGACAGTGGCTACACCTTC	CASIWDSGYTF
NA	TRBV11-3	TRBJ1-1	13	NA	TGTGCCAGCAGCCCCGACAGCCTCCAAGAAGCTTTCTTT	CASSPDSLQEAFF
NA	TRBV7-2	TRBJ1-1	16	NA	TGTGCCAGCAGCTTGCCTGCTGGGGGCGCATTCACTGAAGCTTTCTTT	CASSLPAGGAFTEAFF
TRBD1	TRBV29-1	TRBJ2-1	14	few	TGCAGCGTTGACCGGGACAGGGCGTATAATGAGCAGTTCTTC	CSVDRDRAYNEQFF
NA	TRBV19	TRBJ1-5	15	NA	TGTGCCAGTAGTATAGAGAGGGCTAGCAATCAGCCCCAGCATTTT	CASSIERASNQPQHF
TRBD2	TRBV10-3	TRBJ2-5	17	few	TGTGCCATCAGTGAAGGGGATAGCGGGAGGGCCGGGGAGACCCAGTACTTC	CAISEGDSGRAGETQYF
NA	TRBV3-1/TRBV3-2	TRBJ1-1	12	NA	TGTGCCAGCAGCCCACAGGAGTCCGCGGCTTTCTTT	CASSPQESAAFF
NA	TRBV5-6	TRBJ1-1	13	NA	TGTGCCAGCAGCTGGGGGCAGGGGATTGAAGCTTTCTTT	CASSWGQGIEAFF
NA	TRBV5-1	TRBJ2-3	11	NA	TGCGCCAGCAGCTTCGGAGATACGCAGTATTTT	CASSFGDTQYF
TRBD1	TRBV19	TRBJ1-4	15	NA	TGTGCCAGTAGTCGCCGGGACAGGGGAGGCGAAAAACTGTTTTTT	CASSRRDRGGEKLFF
TRBD1	TRBV19	TRBJ1-2	12	NA	TGTGCCAGTAGCCAGGGGGCCGGTAGCTACACCTTC	CASSQGAGSYTF
NA	TRBV11-3	TRBJ1-2	16	NA	TGTGCCAGCAGCTTAGAGGGTCGGGCAGGGTCCTATGGCTACACCTTC	CASSLEGRAGSYGYTF
NA	TRBV9	TRBJ2-1	12	NA	TGTGCCAGCGGAGCGAACTACAATGAGCAGTTCTTC	CASGANYNEQFF
TRBD2	TRBV6-5	TRBJ2-1	13	NA	TGTGCCAGCAGCGCTAGCGGCTACAATGAGCAGTTCTTC	CASSASGYNEQFF
NA	TRBV30	TRBJ2-5	14	NA	TGTGCCTGGAGTCGCTTAGGGGCCCAAGAGACCCAGTACTTC	CAWSRLGAQETQYF
TRBD2	TRBV5-1	TRBJ2-1	15	NA	TGCGCCAGCAACCCGGGACTAGCGTTTTACAATGAGCAGTTCTTC	CASNPGLAFYNEQFF
NA	TRBV27	TRBJ1-2	15	NA	TGTGCCAGCAGTCCTACCCGACCCGGGGGCTATGGCTACACCTTC	CASSPTRPGGYGYTF
TRBD1	TRBV2	TRBJ1-2	13	NA	TGTGCCAGCAGTGGACAGGGGTTTGGGGGCTACACCTTC	CASSGQGFGGYTF
NA	TRBV7-2	TRBJ1-1	13	NA	TGTGCCAGCAGCTTAAGAAGAGGGACTGAAGCTTTCTTT	CASSLRRGTEAFF
NA	TRBV12-2	TRBJ2-5	16	once	TGTGCAAGTCGCTTACGTGGGCACCCCAAAGGAGAGACCCAGTACTTC	CASRLRGHPKGETQYF
TRBD1	TRBV7-2	TRBJ1-2	15	NA	TGTGCCAGCAGCAAAAGGACAGGGGGCGCCGGTGGCTACACCTTC	CASSKRTGGAGGYTF
TRBD1	TRBV29-1	TRBJ1-3	14	NA	TGCAGCGTAGCCACAGGGGGCAGTGGAAACACCATATATTTT	CSVATGGSGNTIYF
TRBD2	TRBV5-1	TRBJ2-1	15	NA	TGCGCCAGCAGCTTAGATAGCGGGAGGGCCCCTGGGCAGTTCTTC	CASSLDSGRAPGQFF
NA	TRBV5-4	TRBJ2-1	14	NA	TGTGCCAGCATCCCCGAGGCCTCACACAATGAGCAGTTCTTC	CASIPEASHNEQFF
TRBD2	TRBV4-2	TRBJ2-7	14	NA	TGTGCCAGCAGCCAAGATCTAGCGGACTACGAGCAGTACTTC	CASSQDLADYEQYF
NA	TRBV4-1	TRBJ2-2	13	once	TGCGCCAGCAGCCAAGATCAGTCCGGGGAGCTGTTTTTT	CASSQDQSGELFF
NA	TRBV12-3/TRBV12-4	TRBJ2-1	11	NA	TGTGCCAGCAGTCCTAGGAATGAGCAGTTCTTC	CASSPRNEQFF
TRBD1	TRBV6-5	TRBJ1-3	16	NA	TGTGCCAGCAGTTACCGAGAGGACAGGGGGAGAAACACCATATATTTT	CASSYREDRGRNTIYF
TRBD2	TRBV7-9	TRBJ2-1	13	NA	TGTGCCAGCGTCTCTAGCGGCAGTCCTGAGCAGTTCTTC	CASVSSGSPEQFF
TRBD1	TRBV19	TRBJ2-1	16	NA	TGTGCCAGTAGCAGACAAGGACAGGGGGCTAGGGATGAGCAGTTCTTC	CASSRQGQGARDEQFF
TRBD2	TRBV30	TRBJ2-1	18	NA	TGTGCCTGGAGTTCTCGATACCCGGGACTAGCGGGAAAAGGAGAGCAGTTCTTC	CAWSSRYPGLAGKGEQFF
NA	TRBV7-2	TRBJ1-6	14	few	TGTGCCAGCAGCTTAGTGTCGGGGAATTCACCCCTCCACTTT	CASSLVSGNSPLHF
TRBD2	TRBV9	TRBJ2-5	16	NA	TGTGCCAGCAGCCGAGACAGCGGGAGTCTGCAAGAGACCCAGTACTTC	CASSRDSGSLQETQYF